These T cell receptor beta chains were read from a single sample in a study of T cell changes during pregnancy in multiple sclerosis. Some clones are missing from TCRdb's copy, which holds only in-frame ones; the method was immunoSEQ multiplex PCR. Among some 120,000 clones listed, 90% to 95% were seen once. Sequenced here: peripheral blood, sampled before pregnancy. All receptors derive from a female donor with multiple sclerosis, enrolled in a pregnancy study. Each CDR3 is given with its conserved first and last residue. The D gene is left open where the match is weak. Only some rows state a clone size, as once, few, many or a class for expanded clones.

.	TRBJ2-1	.	TRBV4-2	TGTGCCAGCAGCCAGGCGACTTCCTCTCGGAAATACAATGAGCAGTTCTTC	CASSQATSSRKYNEQFF
.	TRBJ1-5	.	TRBV15	TGTGCCACCAGCAAGGACAGAAGCAATCAGCCCCAGCATTTT	CATSKDRSNQPQHF
.	TRBJ1-1	.	TRBV10-1	TGCGCCAGCAGTGACAGGATGAACACTGAAGCTTTCTTT	CASSDRMNTEAFF
.	TRBJ2-1	once	TRBV19	TGTGCCAGTAGTATAGAATCGATTCGGGACACCTTCTACAATGAGCAGTTCTTC	CASSIESIRDTFYNEQFF
.	TRBJ1-1	.	TRBV9	TGTGCCAGCAGCGCCACACGTCAGATGAACACTGAAGCTTTCTTT	CASSATRQMNTEAFF
.	TRBJ2-6	few	TRBV2	TGTGCCAGCAGCGAGATTAGCGTGATCGAGGCCAACGTCCTGACTTTC	CASSEISVIEANVLTF
.	TRBJ2-2	.	TRBV7-9	TGTGCCAGCAGCTTATCTGCCGGGGAGCTGTTTTTT	CASSLSAGELFF
.	TRBJ2-2	.	TRBV28	TGTGCCAGCGTCCCACCCAGAGGGGAGCTGTTTTTT	CASVPPRGELFF
TRBD1	TRBJ2-5	.	TRBV6-6	TGTGCCAGCAGAGACGCAGGGGGTATCGTAGAAGAGACCCAGTACTTC	CASRDAGGIVEETQYF
TRBD1	TRBJ2-5	once	TRBV13	TGTGCCAGCAGCGCACCGGGACAGCAAGAGACCCAGTACTTC	CASSAPGQQETQYF
.	TRBJ2-7	.	TRBV28	TGTGCCAGCAGTTTACCCCGTAACAAGTACGAGCAGTACTTC	CASSLPRNKYEQYF
TRBD1	TRBJ2-3	.	TRBV28	TGTGCCAGCGCCCAGATAGGGGGCCGTCTTACGCAGTATTTT	CASAQIGGRLTQYF
TRBD1	TRBJ1-2	.	TRBV5-6	TGTGCCAGCAGCTGGAGGGGGCGTCATGGCTACACCTTC	CASSWRGRHGYTF
TRBD1	TRBJ2-1	.	TRBV14	TGTGCCAGCAGCCAAGGGACAGGGTATGGCGAGCAGTTCTTC	CASSQGTGYGEQFF
.	TRBJ1-4	.	TRBV7-9	TGTGCCAGCAGCAACAGGGAGACGACTAATGAAAAACTGTTTTTT	CASSNRETTNEKLFF
TRBD1	TRBJ2-1	once	TRBV19	TGTGCCAGTAGCCGCCTTCCAGATACAGGGGGTGAGCAGTTCTTC	CASSRLPDTGGEQFF
.	TRBJ1-1	.	TRBV19	TGTGCCAGTACCTCTAGGGAGGTGTCCGGAGCTTTCTTT	CASTSREVSGAFF
.	TRBJ2-7	.	TRBV7-2	TGTGCCAGCAGCAACCCGAGCAGGGGCCCCTACGAGCAGTACTTC	CASSNPSRGPYEQYF
TRBD1	TRBJ2-1	.	TRBV7-8	TGTGCCAGCACCCAGAACAGGGGGCCCAATGAGCAGTTCTTC	CASTQNRGPNEQFF
TRBD1	TRBJ1-5	.	TRBV19	TGTGCCAGTAGTGCCCGGACAGGGCCTCAGCCCCAGCATTTT	CASSARTGPQPQHF
TRBD1	TRBJ2-7	.	TRBV2	TGTGCCAGCAGTGAAGGGACAGGGATCTACGAGCAGTACTTC	CASSEGTGIYEQYF
TRBD2	TRBJ2-2	.	TRBV5-1	TGCGCCAGCAGCAGGGATTCCGGGACTACCGTCACCGGGGAGCTGTTTTTT	CASSRDSGTTVTGELFF
TRBD2	TRBJ2-7	once	TRBV27	TGTGCCAGCAGTCGCGGGACTACCTCCTACGAGCAGTACTTC	CASSRGTTSYEQYF
.	TRBJ1-1	.	TRBV6-5	TGTGCCAGCAGTTATACAGGTGGGAACACTGAAGCTTTCTTT	CASSYTGGNTEAFF
.	TRBJ2-3	.	TRBV14	TGTGCCAGCAGCCAAGATTGGACAGTATTTGATACGCAGTATTTT	CASSQDWTVFDTQYF
.	TRBJ2-2	.	TRBV19	TGTGCCAGTACCGACCTCAGGGGCCCCACCGGGGAGCTGTTTTTT	CASTDLRGPTGELFF
.	TRBJ1-2	.	TRBV7-8	TGTGCCAGCAGCTCACTGGGACTCGGAAGGGGCTACACCTTC	CASSSLGLGRGYTF
.	TRBJ1-4	.	TRBV28	TGTGCCAGCAGTCCCATAGACAGTCATAATGAAAAACTGTTTTTT	CASSPIDSHNEKLFF
TRBD1	TRBJ2-3	.	TRBV4-2	TGTGCCAGCAGCACCCGGGACAGGAGAGGGGCAGATACGCAGTATTTT	CASSTRDRRGADTQYF
.	TRBJ2-1	.	TRBV30	TGTGCCTGGAGTGTACAGGAAGGGAGGCATGAGCAGTTCTTC	CAWSVQEGRHEQFF
TRBD1	TRBJ1-6	few	TRBV6-6	TGTGCCAGCAGTTACCCAACAGGGGTTCCTTCACCCCTCCACTTT	CASSYPTGVPSPLHF
TRBD1	TRBJ1-5	.	TRBV28	TGTGCCAGCAGGATATCCCCCGACAGGGGGGATCAGCCCCAGCATTTT	CASRISPDRGDQPQHF
.	TRBJ1-5	.	TRBV11-2	TGTGCCAGCAGCTTAGATCTAAGTCAGCCCCAGCATTTT	CASSLDLSQPQHF
TRBD1	TRBJ1-2	.	TRBV5-4	TGTGCCAGCAGCCTCCCGGGACAGGGGGCCGACGTCTATGGCTACACCTTC	CASSLPGQGADVYGYTF
.	TRBJ1-1	.	TRBV7-8	TGTGCCAGCAGCACCATGACAGGTAACACTGAAGCTTTCTTT	CASSTMTGNTEAFF
.	TRBJ1-2	.	TRBV7-2	TGTGCCAGCAGCTTAAGGTCCTTCCCTAGCAGGAGAGGCTACACCTTC	CASSLRSFPSRRGYTF
.	TRBJ1-4	.	TRBV6-6	TGTGCCAGCAGTTACGCGGGGGCAACTAATGAAAAACTGTTTTTT	CASSYAGATNEKLFF
.	TRBJ2-5	.	TRBV5-1	TGCGCCAGCAGCTTGGAGGGTAGGGGGGGCGCGGAGACCCAGTACTTC	CASSLEGRGGAETQYF
TRBD1	TRBJ2-2	.	TRBV4-1	TGCGCCAGCAGCCAAAGGGCAACCCGGGACAGGGACACCGGGGAGCTGTTTTTT	CASSQRATRDRDTGELFF
TRBD1	TRBJ2-7	once	TRBV7-9	TGTGCCAGCAGCTTTGGACAGGACTCCTACGAGCAGTACTTC	CASSFGQDSYEQYF
.	TRBJ2-3	.	TRBV9	TGTGCCAGCAGCGTAGCTAGCCCAGCTAGCACAGATACGCAGTATTTT	CASSVASPASTDTQYF
TRBD2	TRBJ2-3	once	TRBV6-5	TGTGCCAGCAGTTACAAGGTAGCGGGGGGCGGAGATACGCAGTATTTT	CASSYKVAGGGDTQYF
.	TRBJ1-2	.	TRBV19	TGTGCCAGTAGTATCCTAGGCGGGGACTATGGCTACACCTTC	CASSILGGDYGYTF
.	TRBJ2-7	.	TRBV21-1	TGTGCCAGCAGCAGGACAGGGGACGAGCAGTACTTC	CASSRTGDEQYF
TRBD1	TRBJ1-2	.	TRBV4-2	TGTGCCAGCAGCCAAGATGAGGGGGCGCATTCGAGAGGCTACACCTTC	CASSQDEGAHSRGYTF
.	TRBJ2-5	once	TRBV19	TGTGCCAGTAGTATAGGAGGCCAAGAGACCCAGTACTTC	CASSIGGQETQYF